This TCR beta chain was sequenced during a study of cytomegalovirus exposure and HLA in healthy donors. This PCR relied on a set of 60 Vbeta primers and 13 Jbeta primers. The data were produced by immunoSEQ multiplex PCR, yet TCRdb's version contains in-frame clones alone and is incomplete. Of 75,000 to 100,000 clones in the sample, approximately 79% were seen once. The donors (healthy individuals) were bone marrow donors. The table lists this clone with a few counts. What it binds is unknown. Overall study results and limits: Presence/absence analyses treated sequencing depth as roughly uniform across donors.

The CDR3 is 18 residues long. V lost 2 bases to trimming and J lost 7 bases; unmatched junction nucleotides: 14. The V gene's germline CDR1 is SEHNR and CDR2 FQNEAQ (reference sequence). The sample taken for sequencing was PBMCs. This chain connects TRBV7-9 to TRBJ2-1; 10 nucleotides agree with TRBD2. This receptor was taken from a male donor in good health and CMV-seronegative. The CDR3 DNA is TGTGCCAGCAGCTTACCTAAAACAGCGGGAGGGCCTCAGAATGAGCAGTTCTTC. Translating gives CASSLPKTAGGPQNEQFF.